The clone carrying this TCR beta chain was observed many times. This sample stems from a study of read filtering for tumor transcriptome and immune sequencing. From roughly 400 ng of RNA, a library with molecular barcoded alpha/delta and beta/gamma adaptors was made. TCRdb ran MiXCR on the reads and lists one entry per CDR3 protein. The profile shows 94,000 or so distinct CDR3 sequences, over 9% of them singletons. The CDR3 sequence is 13 residues long. Trimming left V 8 bases short and J 4 bases short, with 14 bases between. Germline V CDR1 and CDR2: SGHDN, FVKESK. The sequenced sample consisted of a population of CD138-negative cells sorted from bone marrow. This chain uses TRBV14 with TRBJ1-1, with D uncertain. The clonotype comes from a donor over 35 with multiple myeloma. CDR3 DNA sequence: TGTGCCAGCGTAAGGGATTGGGCCACTGAAGCTTTCTTT. Protein product: CASVRDWATEAFF.